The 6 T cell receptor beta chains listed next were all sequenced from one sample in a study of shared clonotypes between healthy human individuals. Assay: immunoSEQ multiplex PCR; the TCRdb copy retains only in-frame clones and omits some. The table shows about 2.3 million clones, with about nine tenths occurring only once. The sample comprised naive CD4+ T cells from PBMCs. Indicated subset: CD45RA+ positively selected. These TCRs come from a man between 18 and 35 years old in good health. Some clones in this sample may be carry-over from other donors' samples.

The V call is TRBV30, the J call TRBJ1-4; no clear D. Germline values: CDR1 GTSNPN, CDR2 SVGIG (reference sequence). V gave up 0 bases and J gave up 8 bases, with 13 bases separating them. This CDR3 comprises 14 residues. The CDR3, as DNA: TGTGCCTGGAGTGTACCTTCTTTGGCGGAAAAACTGTTTTTT. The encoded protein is CAWSVPSLAEKLFF.

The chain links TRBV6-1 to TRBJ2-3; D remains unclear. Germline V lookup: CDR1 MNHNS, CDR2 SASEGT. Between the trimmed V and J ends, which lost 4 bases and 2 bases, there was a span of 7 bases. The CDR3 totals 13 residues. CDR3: CASSGQPTDTQYF. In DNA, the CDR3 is TGTGCCAGCAGTGGTCAGCCCACAGATACGCAGTATTTT.

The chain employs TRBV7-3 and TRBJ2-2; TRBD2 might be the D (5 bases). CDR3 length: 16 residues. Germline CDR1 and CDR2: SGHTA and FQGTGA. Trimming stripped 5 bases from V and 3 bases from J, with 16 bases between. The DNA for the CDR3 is TGTGCCAGCAGCCGAGCGGCTAGCTTTTACACCGGGGAGCTGTTTTTT. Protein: CASSRAASFYTGELFF.

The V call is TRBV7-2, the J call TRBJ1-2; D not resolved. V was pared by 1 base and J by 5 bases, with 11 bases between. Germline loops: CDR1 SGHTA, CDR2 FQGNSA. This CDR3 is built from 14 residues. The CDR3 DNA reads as TGTGCCAGCAGCTTAGATGTTAGGGAGTATGGCTACACCTTC. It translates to CASSLDVREYGYTF.

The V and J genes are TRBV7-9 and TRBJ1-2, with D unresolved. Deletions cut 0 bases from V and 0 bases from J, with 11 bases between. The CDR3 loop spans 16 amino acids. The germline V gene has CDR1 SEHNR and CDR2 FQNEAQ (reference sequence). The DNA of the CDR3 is TGTGCCAGCAGCTTAGCTGATCACCGGGCTAACTATGGCTACACCTTC. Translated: CASSLADHRANYGYTF.

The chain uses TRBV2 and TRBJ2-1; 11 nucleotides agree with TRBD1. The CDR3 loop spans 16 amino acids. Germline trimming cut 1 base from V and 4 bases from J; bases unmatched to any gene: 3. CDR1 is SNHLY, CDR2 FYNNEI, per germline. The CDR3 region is CASSEDRDRGYNEQFF. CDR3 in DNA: TGTGCCAGCAGTGAAGACCGGGACAGGGGGTACAATGAGCAGTTCTTC. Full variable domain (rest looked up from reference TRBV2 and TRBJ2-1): EPEVTQTPSHQVTQMGQEVILRCVPISNHLYFYWYRQILGQKVEFLVSFYNNEISEKSEIFDDQFSVERPDGSNFTLKIRSTKLEDSAMYFCASSEDRDRGYNEQFFGPGTRLTVL.